The TCR beta chain described here comes from a study of neurological immune-mediated disorders. PBMCs stored at -80 C, 2 million in total, were the source of the unsorted libraries. The cDNA came from 5'RACE with 10-nucleotide random UMIs. A single record per CDR3 protein comes from TCRdb applying MiXCR to the 5' RACE reads. The sample shows some 50,000 distinct CDR3 sequences, roughly 24% of them seen only once. This clonotype occurred many times. Sequencing was done on a sample of PBMCs. The sequence derives from a woman between 65 and 79 years old in good health.

The CDR3 DNA follows: TGTGCCAGCAGTCCCCCGACAGGGGAAGCCTATGGCTACACCTTC. It is translated as CASSPPTGEAYGYTF. The J gene is TRBJ1-2, the V gene TRBV28; TRBD1 matches 8 bases. Losses at the gene ends were 5 bases for V and 4 bases for J; bases not matched to a gene: 9. Germline-derived CDR1 and CDR2 are MDHEN and SYDVKM. This CDR3 spans 15 amino acids.